This T cell receptor (beta chain) appears in the sequencing data of a study of blood T cell repertoires in COVID-19. Study in general: Nucleic acid was either cDNA or gDNA, and it came from T cells, B-cell-depleted T cells, or PBMCs.

This clone was observed once. Produced via immunoSEQ multiplex PCR; TCRdb's table is partial and in-frame only. Seen here are 220,000 or so clones, under 90% observed once, and the top ten hold 3% to 3.5%. What the recovered Cohort 3 donors had was two negative PCRs, clearance, or symptom resolution. The CDR3 runs to 14 residues. CDR1 and CDR2 from the germline V gene are SGHAT and FQNNGV. V was clipped by 6 bases and J by 0 bases, with 9 bases between them. The chain has TRBV11-2 and TRBJ1-3; TRBD1 might be the D (5 bases). Material: PBMCs or T cells enriched from blood (not recorded which). The receptor comes from a woman in her fifties or sixties who had recovered from COVID-19. CDR3 coding DNA: TGTGCCAGCAGGTTGGGGGGCTCTGGAAACACCATATATTTT. This sequence encodes CASRLGGSGNTIYF.